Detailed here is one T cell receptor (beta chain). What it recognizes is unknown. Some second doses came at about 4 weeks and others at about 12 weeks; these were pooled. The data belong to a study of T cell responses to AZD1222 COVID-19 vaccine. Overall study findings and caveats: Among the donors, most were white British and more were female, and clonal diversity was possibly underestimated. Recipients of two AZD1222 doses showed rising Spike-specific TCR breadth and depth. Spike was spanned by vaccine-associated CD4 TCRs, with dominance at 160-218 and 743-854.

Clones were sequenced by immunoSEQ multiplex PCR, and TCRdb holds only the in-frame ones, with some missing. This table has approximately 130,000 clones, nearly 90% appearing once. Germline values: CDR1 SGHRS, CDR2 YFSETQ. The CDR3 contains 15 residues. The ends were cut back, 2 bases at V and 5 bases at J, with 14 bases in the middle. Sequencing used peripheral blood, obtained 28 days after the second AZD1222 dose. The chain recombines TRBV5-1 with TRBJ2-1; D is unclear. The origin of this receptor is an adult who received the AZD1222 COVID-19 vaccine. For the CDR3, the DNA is TGCGCCAGCAGCTTAGGCCTAGTAGGCCACAATGAGCAGTTCTTC. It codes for CASSLGLVGHNEQFF.